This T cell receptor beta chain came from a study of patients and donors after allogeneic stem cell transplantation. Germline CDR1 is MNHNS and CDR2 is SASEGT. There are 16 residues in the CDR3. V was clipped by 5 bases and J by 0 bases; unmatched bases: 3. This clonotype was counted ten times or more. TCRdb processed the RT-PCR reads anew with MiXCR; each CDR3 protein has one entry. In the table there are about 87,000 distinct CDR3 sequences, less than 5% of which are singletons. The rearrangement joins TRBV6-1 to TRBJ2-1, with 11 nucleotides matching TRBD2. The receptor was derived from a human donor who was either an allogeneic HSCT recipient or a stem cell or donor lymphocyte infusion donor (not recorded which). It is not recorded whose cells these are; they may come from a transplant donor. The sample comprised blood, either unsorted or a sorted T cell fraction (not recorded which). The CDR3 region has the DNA TGTGCCAGCAGTCGACTAGCGGGGCTCTCCTACAATGAGCAGTTCTTC. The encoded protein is CASSRLAGLSYNEQFF.